A selection of T cell receptor beta chains follows, all from one sample in a study of blood T cell repertoires in COVID-19. Clones were sequenced by immunoSEQ multiplex PCR, and TCRdb holds only the in-frame ones, with some missing. The table includes 200,000 to 300,000 clones, around 86% detected once. The material sequenced was peripheral blood. Every receptor here comes from a woman aged 55-70 years with active or convalescent COVID-19. CDR3s include the opening cysteine and the closing phenylalanine or tryptophan. Fields, in order: CDR3 DNA, CDR3 protein, J gene, D gene, clone size, V gene. D genes are given only for firm matches. Some rows mark clone size as missing; the rest say once, few, many or name a class of expanded clone.

CDR3nt: TGTGCCAGCAGCCCGGGACTAGCGGGGGCATGGGATACGCAGTATTTT
CDR3aa: CASSPGLAGAWDTQYF
j_gene: TRBJ2-3
d_gene: TRBD2
abundance: -
v_gene: TRBV5-6

CDR3nt: TGTGCCAGCAGCCAAGAGGAGGGGAGCGAGCAGTACTTC
CDR3aa: CASSQEEGSEQYF
j_gene: TRBJ2-7
d_gene: -
abundance: -
v_gene: TRBV7-9

CDR3nt: TGTGCCAGCAGCTCAGAGACTAGAGGGACCCAGTACTTC
CDR3aa: CASSSETRGTQYF
j_gene: TRBJ2-5
d_gene: -
abundance: -
v_gene: TRBV11-3

CDR3nt: TGCGCCAGCAGCCGCCAAAGGGGCGGGGGGAGTGACACCGGGGAGCTGTTTTTT
CDR3aa: CASSRQRGGGSDTGELFF
j_gene: TRBJ2-2
d_gene: TRBD2
abundance: -
v_gene: TRBV4-3

CDR3nt: TGTGCCAGCAGCTTTGGGGAGACAGGACCTAACTATGGCTACACCTTC
CDR3aa: CASSFGETGPNYGYTF
j_gene: TRBJ1-2
d_gene: -
abundance: -
v_gene: TRBV7-3

CDR3nt: TGTGCCAGCAGCGCAGGGTTCACTTTTGGAAACACCATATATTTT
CDR3aa: CASSAGFTFGNTIYF
j_gene: TRBJ1-3
d_gene: -
abundance: -
v_gene: TRBV9

CDR3nt: TGTGCCAGTCTCCAACCATGGAGACCCTCTGGAAACACCATATATTTT
CDR3aa: CASLQPWRPSGNTIYF
j_gene: TRBJ1-3
d_gene: -
abundance: -
v_gene: TRBV19

CDR3nt: TGTGCCAGCAGCTGGAGAAACAGGGGCTACGAGCAGTACTTC
CDR3aa: CASSWRNRGYEQYF
j_gene: TRBJ2-7
d_gene: TRBD1
abundance: many
v_gene: TRBV27

CDR3nt: TGCGCCAGCAGCCAAGAGCGCCAGGGTTTTCAGCCCCAGCATTTT
CDR3aa: CASSQERQGFQPQHF
j_gene: TRBJ1-5
d_gene: -
abundance: few
v_gene: TRBV4-1

CDR3nt: TGTGCCATCAGTGAGCGGGGGGGGAGTGAGCAGTTCTTC
CDR3aa: CAISERGGSEQFF
j_gene: TRBJ2-1
d_gene: TRBD2
abundance: -
v_gene: TRBV10-3

CDR3nt: TGTGCCAGTGCCCGGACAGCCGACTCCTACGAGCAGTACTTC
CDR3aa: CASARTADSYEQYF
j_gene: TRBJ2-7
d_gene: -
abundance: -
v_gene: TRBV19

CDR3nt: TGTGCCAGCAGCCCCGGCAGGGGGGTTTCGGACACTGAAGCTTTCTTT
CDR3aa: CASSPGRGVSDTEAFF
j_gene: TRBJ1-1
d_gene: TRBD1
abundance: -
v_gene: TRBV3-1/TRBV3-2

CDR3nt: TGTGCCAGTAGTCGGCAGGATAACACTGAAGCTTTCTTT
CDR3aa: CASSRQDNTEAFF
j_gene: TRBJ1-1
d_gene: -
abundance: -
v_gene: TRBV19